The T cell receptor beta chain under discussion was sequenced for a study of blood T cell repertoires in COVID-19. Looking at the study overall: The origin of the acute and convalescent COVID-19 samples was the United States, Italy and Spain. T cells, B-cell-depleted T cells, or PBMCs provided the cDNA or gDNA that served as material.

Authors' processing steps: Researchers report that nucleated cell counts were estimated from reference gene primer amplification. The table came from immunoSEQ multiplex PCR; TCRdb's copy has only in-frame clones and leaves some out. The V and J calls and clone size come from that table; D and trimming were worked out from the DNA. Here the sample spans 210,000 or so clones, 92% being singletons. Germline V gene lookup returns CDR1 KGHSH and CDR2 LQKENI. V shed 0 bases, J shed 0 bases, and the junction held 10 bases outside the gene matches. The CDR3 totals 19 residues. The sequence derives from a man aged 25-45 years with acute or convalescent COVID-19. This chain uses TRBV18 with TRBJ1-5; 8 nucleotides line up with TRBD1. What was sequenced was peripheral blood. The CDR3 sequence: CASSPPRTGYGDSNQPQHF. CDR3 in DNA: TGTGCCAGCTCACCACCTCGGACAGGGTATGGGGATAGCAATCAGCCCCAGCATTTT.